The T cell receptor (beta chain) under discussion was sequenced for a study of CD8 T cells in Susac syndrome. The V gene's germline CDR1 is SGHNT and CDR2 YYREEE (reference sequence). The CDR3 totals 14 residues. V lost 2 bases to trimming and J lost 3 bases; unmatched junction nucleotides: 3. This clonotype was recorded only once. With random hexamers, about 0.5 to 1 ug RNA was reverse transcribed. TCRdb re-called the immunoSEQ multiplex PCR reads with MiXCR, one entry per CDR3 protein. The sample records around 150,000 distinct CDR3 sequences, 94% being singletons. The chain joins TRBV5-4 to TRBJ2-7; 9 nucleotides align to TRBD1. This clonotype originated in a human donor in good health. Sequenced: CD8+ T cells from PBMCs. The CDR3, as DNA: TGTGCCAGCAGCTTTGACAGGGGGGGCTACGAGCAGTACTTC. It translates to CASSFDRGGYEQYF.